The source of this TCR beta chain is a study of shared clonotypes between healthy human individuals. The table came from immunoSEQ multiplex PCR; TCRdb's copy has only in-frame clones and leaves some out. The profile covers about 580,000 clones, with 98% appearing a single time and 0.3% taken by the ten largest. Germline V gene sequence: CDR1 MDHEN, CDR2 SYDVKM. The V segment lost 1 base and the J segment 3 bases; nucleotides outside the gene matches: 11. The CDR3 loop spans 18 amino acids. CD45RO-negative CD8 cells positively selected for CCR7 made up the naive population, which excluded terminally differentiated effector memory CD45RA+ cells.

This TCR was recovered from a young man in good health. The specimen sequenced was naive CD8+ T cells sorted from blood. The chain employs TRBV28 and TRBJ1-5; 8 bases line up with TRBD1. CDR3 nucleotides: TGTGCCAGCAGTTTATCTACCCTGGACAGGGCCCCCAATCAGCCCCAGCATTTT. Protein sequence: CASSLSTLDRAPNQPQHF. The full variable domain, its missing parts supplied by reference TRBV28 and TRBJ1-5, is DVKVTQSSRYLVKRTGEKVFLECVQDMDHENMFWYRQDPGLGLRLIYFSYDVKMKEKGDIPEGYSVSREKKERFSLILESASTNQTSMYLCASSLSTLDRAPNQPQHFGDGTRLSIL.